A selection of T cell receptor beta chains follows, all from one sample in a study of T cell responses to AZD1222 COVID-19 vaccine. This table comes from immunoSEQ multiplex PCR, and its TCRdb copy is limited to in-frame clones, with some not included. The sample lists some 150,000 clones, 88% occurring once. Here the sequenced sample was peripheral blood, taken 28 days after the second AZD1222 dose. These receptors originate from an adult who received the AZD1222 COVID-19 vaccine. Each CDR3 is given with its conserved first and last residue. The D gene is left open where the match is weak. Where a row states a size, it is once, few, many or the class of an expanded clone; other rows omit it.

v_call: TRBV5-4
j_call: TRBJ2-7
clone_size: once
d_call: TRBD1
cdr3_aa: CASSMQGVSGQYF
cdr3_nt: TGTGCCAGCAGCATGCAGGGGGTTTCTGGGCAGTACTTC

v_call: TRBV5-1
j_call: TRBJ2-3
clone_size: .
d_call: TRBD2
cdr3_aa: CASSTVAGGTDTQYF
cdr3_nt: TGCGCCAGCAGCACCGTAGCGGGGGGCACAGATACGCAGTATTTT

v_call: TRBV28
j_call: TRBJ2-7
clone_size: .
d_call: .
cdr3_aa: CASTRRAPYEQYF
cdr3_nt: TGTGCCAGCACACGAAGGGCGCCCTACGAGCAGTACTTC

v_call: TRBV6-5
j_call: TRBJ1-1
clone_size: .
d_call: .
cdr3_aa: CASSYGSTEAFF
cdr3_nt: TGTGCCAGCAGTTACGGGTCCACTGAAGCTTTCTTT

v_call: TRBV7-3
j_call: TRBJ2-5
clone_size: .
d_call: TRBD1
cdr3_aa: CASSLGDRDQETQYF
cdr3_nt: TGTGCCAGCAGCTTAGGCGACAGGGACCAAGAGACCCAGTACTTC

v_call: TRBV7-3
j_call: TRBJ2-2
clone_size: .
d_call: TRBD1
cdr3_aa: CASSKRGTGDFGELFF
cdr3_nt: TGTGCCAGCAGCAAACGGGGGACAGGGGATTTCGGGGAGCTGTTTTTT

v_call: TRBV11-1
j_call: TRBJ2-1
clone_size: .
d_call: .
cdr3_aa: CASSLYGRFNEQFF
cdr3_nt: TGTGCCAGCAGCCTGTACGGGAGATTCAATGAGCAGTTCTTC

v_call: TRBV7-2
j_call: TRBJ2-7
clone_size: .
d_call: TRBD1
cdr3_aa: CASSFSGTGAYEQYF
cdr3_nt: TGTGCCAGCAGCTTTTCCGGGACAGGGGCCTACGAGCAGTACTTC

v_call: TRBV7-8
j_call: TRBJ1-2
clone_size: .
d_call: .
cdr3_aa: CASSFSQENYGYTF
cdr3_nt: TGTGCCAGCAGCTTCAGCCAGGAGAACTATGGCTACACCTTC

v_call: TRBV11-3
j_call: TRBJ2-5
clone_size: .
d_call: TRBD1
cdr3_aa: CASSAGTGTIGTQYF
cdr3_nt: TGTGCCAGCAGCGCCGGGACAGGAACGATTGGGACCCAGTACTTC

v_call: TRBV28
j_call: TRBJ2-7
clone_size: .
d_call: TRBD2
cdr3_aa: CASSLSGGDSYEQYF
cdr3_nt: TGTGCCAGCAGTTTATCGGGGGGGGACTCCTACGAGCAGTACTTC

v_call: TRBV30
j_call: TRBJ2-1
clone_size: .
d_call: .
cdr3_aa: CAWTRSAASSYNEQFF
cdr3_nt: TGTGCCTGGACCCGATCAGCGGCGAGCTCCTACAATGAGCAGTTCTTC

v_call: TRBV2
j_call: TRBJ2-7
clone_size: .
d_call: TRBD1
cdr3_aa: CASSDIGDREDYEQYF
cdr3_nt: TGTGCCAGCAGTGATATAGGGGACAGGGAAGACTACGAGCAGTACTTC

v_call: TRBV11-2
j_call: TRBJ1-1
clone_size: .
d_call: .
cdr3_aa: CASSLDGRMNTEAFF
cdr3_nt: TGTGCCAGCAGCTTAGATGGGCGCATGAACACTGAAGCTTTCTTT

v_call: TRBV7-3
j_call: TRBJ2-2
clone_size: .
d_call: TRBD2
cdr3_aa: CASSLPSGRGTGELFF
cdr3_nt: TGTGCCAGCAGTTTACCCTCCGGGAGGGGCACCGGGGAGCTGTTTTTT

v_call: TRBV6-5
j_call: TRBJ1-6
clone_size: once
d_call: TRBD1
cdr3_aa: CAGRTGDSPLHF
cdr3_nt: TGTGCCGGCCGGACAGGGGACTCACCCCTCCACTTT

v_call: TRBV12-3/TRBV12-4
j_call: TRBJ1-1
clone_size: .
d_call: .
cdr3_aa: CASSSNQGTEAFF
cdr3_nt: TGTGCCAGCAGTTCTAATCAGGGAACTGAAGCTTTCTTT

v_call: TRBV24-1
j_call: TRBJ2-5
clone_size: .
d_call: TRBD1
cdr3_aa: CATSDLGDRGDRRETQYF
cdr3_nt: TGTGCCACCAGTGATTTGGGGGACAGGGGCGACCGGAGAGAGACCCAGTACTTC

v_call: TRBV2
j_call: TRBJ1-5
clone_size: .
d_call: .
cdr3_aa: CASGGDSNQPQHF
cdr3_nt: TGTGCCAGCGGCGGTGATAGCAATCAGCCCCAGCATTTT

v_call: TRBV9
j_call: TRBJ1-1
clone_size: many
d_call: .
cdr3_aa: CASSVAYRSTEAFF
cdr3_nt: TGTGCCAGCAGCGTAGCGTACAGAAGCACTGAAGCTTTCTTT

v_call: TRBV7-8
j_call: TRBJ2-6
clone_size: .
d_call: .
cdr3_aa: CASSTTGANVLTF
cdr3_nt: TGTGCCAGCAGCACGACTGGGGCCAACGTCCTGACTTTC

v_call: TRBV6-1
j_call: TRBJ2-7
clone_size: .
d_call: .
cdr3_aa: CASSEFSRVGYEQYF
cdr3_nt: TGTGCCAGCAGTGAATTCTCTAGGGTTGGCTACGAGCAGTACTTC

v_call: TRBV4-1
j_call: TRBJ1-4
clone_size: .
d_call: .
cdr3_aa: CASSQAYNEKLFF
cdr3_nt: TGCGCCAGCAGCCAAGCTTACAATGAGAAACTGTTTTTT

v_call: TRBV28
j_call: TRBJ1-6
clone_size: .
d_call: TRBD1
cdr3_aa: CASIWGQANSPLHF
cdr3_nt: TGTGCCAGCATTTGGGGACAGGCTAATTCACCCCTCCACTTT

v_call: TRBV4-3
j_call: TRBJ2-2
clone_size: .
d_call: TRBD2
cdr3_aa: CASSQVPSGGTGELFF
cdr3_nt: TGCGCCAGCAGCCAAGTGCCTAGCGGGGGGACCGGGGAGCTGTTTTTT

v_call: TRBV5-1
j_call: TRBJ1-4
clone_size: few
d_call: TRBD1
cdr3_aa: CASSTGQGNEKLFF
cdr3_nt: TGCGCCAGCAGCACGGGACAGGGGAATGAAAAACTGTTTTTT

v_call: TRBV19
j_call: TRBJ1-1
clone_size: .
d_call: .
cdr3_aa: CASSMRRTEAFF
cdr3_nt: TGTGCCAGTAGTATGCGGCGGACTGAAGCTTTCTTT

v_call: TRBV3-1/TRBV3-2
j_call: TRBJ1-2
clone_size: .
d_call: .
cdr3_aa: CASSQTTLGQSGFYGYTF
cdr3_nt: TGTGCCAGCAGCCAAACAACATTAGGACAGTCAGGGTTCTATGGCTACACCTTC

v_call: TRBV4-1
j_call: TRBJ2-5
clone_size: once
d_call: TRBD2
cdr3_aa: CASSQKKLAGALGETQYF
cdr3_nt: TGCGCCAGCAGCCAGAAAAAACTAGCGGGGGCCCTCGGAGAGACCCAGTACTTC

v_call: TRBV28
j_call: TRBJ2-1
clone_size: .
d_call: .
cdr3_aa: CASSSRAGRGSYNEQFF
cdr3_nt: TGTGCCAGCAGTAGTAGGGCGGGGAGAGGGTCCTACAATGAGCAGTTCTTC

v_call: TRBV28
j_call: TRBJ1-2
clone_size: .
d_call: TRBD1
cdr3_aa: CASSLTDRGHGYTF
cdr3_nt: TGTGCCAGCAGTTTAACGGACAGGGGACATGGCTACACCTTC

v_call: TRBV10-3
j_call: TRBJ1-1
clone_size: once
d_call: .
cdr3_aa: CAIALQVNTEAFF
cdr3_nt: TGTGCCATCGCTTTACAGGTGAACACTGAAGCTTTCTTT

v_call: TRBV19
j_call: TRBJ1-1
clone_size: .
d_call: TRBD1
cdr3_aa: CASSIGLTGAFEAFF
cdr3_nt: TGTGCCAGTAGTATCGGACTGACAGGGGCGTTTGAAGCTTTCTTT

v_call: TRBV9
j_call: TRBJ1-2
clone_size: .
d_call: .
cdr3_aa: CASSALWGDGYTF
cdr3_nt: TGTGCCAGCAGCGCACTCTGGGGAGATGGCTACACCTTC

v_call: TRBV5-1
j_call: TRBJ2-3
clone_size: few
d_call: TRBD1
cdr3_aa: CASSLGLSGQGADTQYF
cdr3_nt: TGCGCCAGCAGCTTGGGTTTATCGGGACAGGGAGCAGATACGCAGTATTTT

v_call: TRBV6-5
j_call: TRBJ2-7
clone_size: .
d_call: .
cdr3_aa: CASSYVLDSHEQYF
cdr3_nt: TGTGCCAGCAGTTACGTTTTAGATTCCCACGAGCAGTACTTC

v_call: TRBV15
j_call: TRBJ1-2
clone_size: .
d_call: .
cdr3_aa: CATSSQGFSGYTF
cdr3_nt: TGTGCCACCAGCAGCCAGGGGTTTTCGGGCTACACCTTC

v_call: TRBV6-1
j_call: TRBJ1-5
clone_size: once
d_call: .
cdr3_aa: CASSERQPQHF
cdr3_nt: TGTGCCAGCAGTGAACGGCAGCCCCAGCATTTT

v_call: TRBV19
j_call: TRBJ2-5
clone_size: .
d_call: .
cdr3_aa: CASSSTSGYSGGGETQYF
cdr3_nt: TGTGCCAGTAGTAGCACATCGGGGTATAGCGGAGGGGGAGAGACCCAGTACTTC

v_call: TRBV18
j_call: TRBJ2-7
clone_size: .
d_call: TRBD1
cdr3_aa: CASSGRTGAYEQYF
cdr3_nt: TGTGCCAGCTCAGGGCGGACAGGAGCCTACGAGCAGTACTTC

v_call: TRBV19
j_call: TRBJ1-1
clone_size: .
d_call: .
cdr3_aa: CASKEGQNTEAFF
cdr3_nt: TGTGCCAGTAAGGAGGGGCAGAACACTGAAGCTTTCTTT

v_call: TRBV7-2
j_call: TRBJ2-1
clone_size: .
d_call: TRBD1
cdr3_aa: CASRPTAGTAYNEQFF
cdr3_nt: TGTGCCAGCAGACCTACCGCCGGGACAGCCTACAATGAGCAGTTCTTC

v_call: TRBV5-1
j_call: TRBJ2-2
clone_size: .
d_call: .
cdr3_aa: CASSSLQGEAGELFF
cdr3_nt: TGCGCCAGCAGCTCCTTACAGGGAGAGGCCGGGGAGCTGTTTTTT

v_call: TRBV11-2
j_call: TRBJ1-6
clone_size: .
d_call: TRBD1
cdr3_aa: CASSRTRDRDNSPLHF
cdr3_nt: TGTGCCAGCAGCCGAACCCGGGACAGGGATAATTCACCCCTCCACTTT

v_call: TRBV21-1
j_call: TRBJ1-4
clone_size: .
d_call: .
cdr3_aa: CASSKGGLETTNEKLFF
cdr3_nt: TGTGCCAGCAGCAAAGGGGGACTCGAAACAACTAATGAAAAACTGTTTTTT

v_call: TRBV28
j_call: TRBJ2-5
clone_size: .
d_call: .
cdr3_aa: CASSSREETQYF
cdr3_nt: TGTGCCAGCAGTTCGCGTGAAGAGACCCAGTACTTC

v_call: TRBV18
j_call: TRBJ1-4
clone_size: .
d_call: .
cdr3_aa: CASSLSTFQGIPNEKLFF
cdr3_nt: TGTGCCAGCTCACTCAGCACATTCCAGGGGATCCCTAATGAAAAACTGTTTTTT

v_call: TRBV7-3
j_call: TRBJ1-1
clone_size: once
d_call: .
cdr3_aa: CASSLGSMNTEAFF
cdr3_nt: TGTGCCAGCAGCTTGGGAAGCATGAACACTGAAGCTTTCTTT

v_call: TRBV9
j_call: TRBJ1-2
clone_size: .
d_call: TRBD1
cdr3_aa: CASSTGDDNYGYTF
cdr3_nt: TGTGCCAGCAGCACAGGGGACGATAACTATGGCTACACCTTC

v_call: TRBV27
j_call: TRBJ1-5
clone_size: .
d_call: .
cdr3_aa: CASQRGGSRSQPQHF
cdr3_nt: TGTGCCAGCCAAAGAGGTGGATCTAGGTCGCAGCCCCAGCATTTT

v_call: TRBV10-1
j_call: TRBJ2-1
clone_size: once
d_call: TRBD2
cdr3_aa: CASSPRLADYNEQFF
cdr3_nt: TGCGCCAGCAGTCCCCGACTAGCGGACTACAATGAGCAGTTCTTC

v_call: TRBV19
j_call: TRBJ2-2
clone_size: .
d_call: .
cdr3_aa: CASSMNGRGTGELFF
cdr3_nt: TGTGCCAGTAGTATGAACGGCCGTGGCACCGGGGAGCTGTTTTTT